The clone carrying this T cell receptor beta chain showed up many times. What it binds is not known. Mismatch with germline at one junction end may stem from a read error. This specimen comes from a study of T-cell reconstitution after alpha-beta-depleted transplantation in children. Study-level points and caveats: The study reportedly traced alpha-beta T cells about two months after transplant to several hundred expanded graft clones. Recipient T cells and thymic progenitors that survived were the source of the high TCRbeta diversity seen at day 60 in some patients. T-cell counts and diversity at one year following transplant were attributed mainly to newly produced T cells.

Per germline, CDR1 SGHKS and CDR2 YYEKEE (reference sequence). The CDR3 is made up of 14 amino acids. A library of TCRbeta sequences, prepared with unique molecular identifiers, was generated. TCRdb recomputed calls from the PCR reads with MiXCR, one row per CDR3 protein. This sample yields approximately 290,000 distinct CDR3 sequences, of which more than 9% are seen a single time; around 22% belongs to the top ten. The chain uses TRBV5-5 and TRBJ2-7; 7 bases agree with TRBD1. This receptor was obtained from a male patient between 2 and 10 years old who had a stem cell transplant for chronic granulomatous disease, so the T cells may come from the graft donor. The sequenced sample was peripheral blood, obtained 180 days after TCRalphabeta/CD19-depleted stem cell transplant. DNA of the CDR3: TGCGCCAGCAGCGTGAGGGACAGAGACTACGAGCAGTACTTC. Protein product: CASSVRDRDYEQYF.